This T cell receptor (beta chain) was profiled in a study of blood T cell repertoires in COVID-19. The table came from immunoSEQ multiplex PCR; TCRdb's copy has only in-frame clones and leaves some out. This sample has roughly 200,000 clones; 88% occur once, and the top ten carry 5.5% to 7%. The germline V gene has CDR1 LGHNA and CDR2 YNFKEQ. J lost 3 bases, V lost 0 bases, and 0 bases had no gene match. This CDR3 has 15 amino acids. Sequencing input: peripheral blood. The rearrangement links TRBV4-2 to TRBJ2-7; TRBD2 matches at 12 bases. The clonotype originates from a woman in her thirties or forties who had recovered from COVID-19. CDR3 amino acids: CASSQETSGSYEQYF. The CDR3 nucleotides read TGTGCCAGCAGCCAAGAGACTAGCGGGAGCTACGAGCAGTACTTC.